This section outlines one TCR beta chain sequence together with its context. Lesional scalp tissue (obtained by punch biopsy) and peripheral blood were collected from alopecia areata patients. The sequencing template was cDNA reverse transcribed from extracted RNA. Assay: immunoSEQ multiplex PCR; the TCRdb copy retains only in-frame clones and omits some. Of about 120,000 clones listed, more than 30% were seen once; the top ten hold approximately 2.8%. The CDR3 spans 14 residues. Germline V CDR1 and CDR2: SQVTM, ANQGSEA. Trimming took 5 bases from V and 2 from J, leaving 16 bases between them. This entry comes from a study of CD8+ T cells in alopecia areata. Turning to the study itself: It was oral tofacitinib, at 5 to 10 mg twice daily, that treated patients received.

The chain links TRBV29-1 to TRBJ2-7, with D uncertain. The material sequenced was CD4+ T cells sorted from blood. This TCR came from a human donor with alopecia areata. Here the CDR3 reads CSVNSALFPYEQYF. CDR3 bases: TGCAGCGTTAACAGCGCCCTGTTCCCCTACGAGCAGTACTTC.